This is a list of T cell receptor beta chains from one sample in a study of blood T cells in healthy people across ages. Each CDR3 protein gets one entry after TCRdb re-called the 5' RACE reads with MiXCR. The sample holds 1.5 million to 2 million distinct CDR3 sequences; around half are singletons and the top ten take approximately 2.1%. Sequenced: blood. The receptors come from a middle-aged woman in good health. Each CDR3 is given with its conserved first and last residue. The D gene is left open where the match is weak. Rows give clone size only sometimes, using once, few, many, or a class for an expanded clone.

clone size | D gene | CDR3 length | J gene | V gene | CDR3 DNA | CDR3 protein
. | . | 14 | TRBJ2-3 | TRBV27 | TGTACCAGTGCTCTAGGGAGTCCCACAGATACGCAGTATTTT | CTSALGSPTDTQYF
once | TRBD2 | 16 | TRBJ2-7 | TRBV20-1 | TGCAGTGCTCCGGGACTAGCGGGGGGCTCCTCCTACGAGCAGTACTTC | CSAPGLAGGSSYEQYF
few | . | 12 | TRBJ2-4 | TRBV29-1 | TGCAGCGTTGACACAGCCAAAAACATTCAGTACTTC | CSVDTAKNIQYF
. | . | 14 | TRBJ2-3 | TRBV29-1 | TGCAGCGTTGGAAGGGCCGGCCTTTCAGATACGCAGTATTTT | CSVGRAGLSDTQYF
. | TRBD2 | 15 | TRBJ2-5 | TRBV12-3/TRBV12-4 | TGTGCCAGCAGGGTCCAGACTAGCGGGCAAGAGACCCAGTACTTC | CASRVQTSGQETQYF
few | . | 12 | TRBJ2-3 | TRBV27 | TGTGCCAGCAGTCGACCCGGTGATACGCAGTATTTT | CASSRPGDTQYF
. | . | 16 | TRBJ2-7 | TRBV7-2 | TGTGCCAGCAGCTTCCCCAGGCGAGGGCTTACCTACGAGCAGTACTTC | CASSFPRRGLTYEQYF
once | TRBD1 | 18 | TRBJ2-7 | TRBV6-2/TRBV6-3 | TGTGCCACTTCCCCCGTGTCTGCCCGGGACAGGGGATCCTACGAGCAGTACTTC | CATSPVSARDRGSYEQYF
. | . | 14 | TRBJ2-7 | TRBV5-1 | TGCGCCAGCAGCTGGGGGACGGCTTCCTACGAGCAGTACTTC | CASSWGTASYEQYF
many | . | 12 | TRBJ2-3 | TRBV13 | TGTGCCAGCAGCCAACCCCCTGGTACGCAGTATTTT | CASSQPPGTQYF
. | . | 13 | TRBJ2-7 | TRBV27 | TGTGCCGGCAGTTCAAAAGGCGACTACGAGCAGTACTTC | CAGSSKGDYEQYF
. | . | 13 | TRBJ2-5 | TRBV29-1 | TGCAGCGTTGTTTCCCCGAACAGGGAGACCCAGTACTTC | CSVVSPNRETQYF
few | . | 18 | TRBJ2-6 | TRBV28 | TGTGCCAGCAGTTTCGAGAGTCAGCCTAGCTCTGGGGCCAACGTCCTGACTTTC | CASSFESQPSSGANVLTF
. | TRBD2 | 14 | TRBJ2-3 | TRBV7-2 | TGTGCCAGCAGCTACCGACTAGCGGGGGGTACGCAGTATTTT | CASSYRLAGGTQYF
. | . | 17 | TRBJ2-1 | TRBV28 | TGTGCCAGCATCGGACGGGACCGTCCTAGCTCCTACAATGAGCAGTTCTTC | CASIGRDRPSSYNEQFF
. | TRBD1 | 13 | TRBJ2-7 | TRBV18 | TGTGCCAGCTCACTGGGACAGCAAGAGGCCCAGTACTTC | CASSLGQQEAQYF
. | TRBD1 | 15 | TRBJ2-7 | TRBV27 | TGTGCCAGCAGTTCCCGAACAGGGGGCTTGAACGAGCAGTACTTC | CASSSRTGGLNEQYF
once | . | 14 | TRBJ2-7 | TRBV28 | TGTGCCAGCAGTTTTTCAGGGGTGGTCTACGAGCAGTACTTC | CASSFSGVVYEQYF
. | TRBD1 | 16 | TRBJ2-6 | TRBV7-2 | TGTGCCAGCAGCTCCGGACAGGCCTCTGGGGCCAACGTCCTGACTTTC | CASSSGQASGANVLTF
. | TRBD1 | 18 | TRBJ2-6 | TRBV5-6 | TGTGCCAGCAGCGAAGGACAGGGGAGGATCTCTGGGGCCAACGTCCTGACTTTC | CASSEGQGRISGANVLTF
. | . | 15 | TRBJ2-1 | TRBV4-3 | TGCGCCAGCAGCCAGGCCTTAGAAGGATACCATGAGCAGTTCTTC | CASSQALEGYHEQFF
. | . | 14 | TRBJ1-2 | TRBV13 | TGTGCCAGCAGCTCCCAGACGTGGCTGAATGGCTACACCTTC | CASSSQTWLNGYTF
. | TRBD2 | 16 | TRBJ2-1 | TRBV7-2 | TGTGCCAGCAGCCAATTAGCGGGGGGGCCGAACAATGAGCAGTTCTTC | CASSQLAGGPNNEQFF
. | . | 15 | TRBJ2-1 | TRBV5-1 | TGCGCCAGTAATCCCGGGACACACGCTTACAATGAGCAGTTCTTC | CASNPGTHAYNEQFF
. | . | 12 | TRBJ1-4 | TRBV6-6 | TGTGCCAGCAGAGGCGATGAGGAAAAACTGTTTTTT | CASRGDEEKLFF
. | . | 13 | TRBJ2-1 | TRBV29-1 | TGCAGCGTTGAAAGCAGTCAGTATGGTGAGCAGTTCTTC | CSVESSQYGEQFF